This TCR beta chain was observed in a study of T-cell reconstitution after alpha-beta-depleted transplantation in children. The CDR3 extends over 13 amino acids. A TCRbeta library incorporating unique molecular identifiers was prepared. TCRdb reprocessed the PCR reads via MiXCR and lists one record per CDR3 protein. In the table there are fewer than 550,000 distinct CDR3 sequences, approximately 10% of which are singletons. This clonotype was observed a handful of times. The TCR comes from a female patient aged 2 to 10 who had a stem cell transplant for aplastic anemia, so the T cells may come from the graft donor. This chain links TRBV21-1 with TRBJ1-1; the table's D call of TRBD1 was not tested on the DNA. TRBV21-1 is labeled a pseudogene. The specimen comprised PBMCs, mostly from graft donor cells, sampled 180 days after TCRalphabeta/CD19-depleted stem cell transplant. CDR3 sequence reads: CASSKGPPGIAFF. The CDR3 DNA reads as TGTGCCAGCAGCAAAGGGCCCCCGGGGATCGCTTTCTTT.